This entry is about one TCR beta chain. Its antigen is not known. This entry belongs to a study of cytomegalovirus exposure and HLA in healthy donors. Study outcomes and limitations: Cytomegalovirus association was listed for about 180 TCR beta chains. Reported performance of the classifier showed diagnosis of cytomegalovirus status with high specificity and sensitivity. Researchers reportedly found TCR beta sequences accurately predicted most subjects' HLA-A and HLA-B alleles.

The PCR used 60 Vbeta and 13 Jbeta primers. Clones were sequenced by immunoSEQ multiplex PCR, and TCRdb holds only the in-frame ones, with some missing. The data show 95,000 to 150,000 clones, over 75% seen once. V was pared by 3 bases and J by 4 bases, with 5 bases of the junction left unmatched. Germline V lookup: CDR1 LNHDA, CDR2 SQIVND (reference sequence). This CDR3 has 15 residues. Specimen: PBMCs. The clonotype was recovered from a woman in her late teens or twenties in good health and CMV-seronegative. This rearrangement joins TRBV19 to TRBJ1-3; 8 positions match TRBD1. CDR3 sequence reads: CASSIIAGGGNTIYF. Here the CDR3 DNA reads TGTGCCAGTAGTATTATAGCAGGGGGCGGAAACACCATATATTTT.